These 12 T cell receptor beta chains came from one sample sequenced in a study of OX40 agonist ivuxolimab in advanced cancers. TCRdb keeps only in-frame clones here, not all; method: immunoSEQ multiplex PCR. The sample holds around 50,000 clones, 79% seen once. This material consisted of CD4+ or CD8+ T cells sorted from blood, taken in a trial of the OX40 agonist ivuxolimab. Receptors were obtained from an adult with an advanced solid tumor such as melanoma, head and neck, liver or kidney cancer.

This sequence joins TRBV5-4 and TRBJ2-3; D possibly matches TRBD1 or TRBD2 (5 bases each). Germline loops: CDR1 SGHNT, CDR2 YYREEE (reference sequence). V was pared by 0 bases and J by 2 bases, with 10 bases between. The CDR3 consists of 15 residues. CDR3 coding DNA: TGTGCCAGCAGCTTGGACAGGAGGAACACAGATACGCAGTATTTT. Translation gives CASSLDRRNTDTQYF.

This sequence joins TRBV18 and TRBJ2-1; TRBD2 matches 11 bases. The CDR3 has 19 residues. The germline V gene has CDR1 KGHSH and CDR2 LQKENI. After removal of 3 bases from V and 1 base from J, the junction contained 11 bases not matched to a gene. In DNA, the CDR3 is TGTGCCAGCTCACCCGAAGTTCGACTAGCGGGGTTATCCTACAATGAGCAGTTCTTC. Its translation: CASSPEVRLAGLSYNEQFF.

The chain uses TRBV4-3 and TRBJ2-7; no definite D call. Germline CDR1 is LGHNA and CDR2 is YSLEER. CDR3 length equals 15 residues. V lost 3 bases, J lost 6 bases, and 18 bases lay in between. CDR3 loop: CASSHRHWEASEQYF. CDR3 coding DNA: TGCGCCAGCAGCCATCGACACTGGGAAGCTAGCGAGCAGTACTTC.

The chain combines TRBV2 with TRBJ1-4, with 7 bases matching TRBD1. The CDR3 totals 12 residues. The V gene end was trimmed by 4 bases and the J gene end by 10 bases; junction bases not matched to a gene: 3. Germline V gene lookup returns CDR1 SNHLY and CDR2 FYNNEI. CDR3 DNA: TGTGCCAGCAGTGCCCAGGGGGGAAAACTGTTTTTT. This translates into CASSAQGGKLFF.

V is TRBV7-6 and J is TRBJ2-1; 9 bases line up with TRBD2. This CDR3 has 13 amino acids. Germline V gene data show CDR1 as SGHVS and CDR2 as FNYEAQ. Trimming took 5 bases from V and 8 from J; bases not matched to a gene: 4. CDR3 amino acids: CASSHSGSYEQFF. Written as DNA, the CDR3 is TGTGCCAGCAGCCATAGCGGGAGCTATGAGCAGTTCTTC. Full variable domain (outside the CDR3, taken from reference TRBV7-6 and TRBJ2-1): GAGVSQSPRYKVTKRGQDVALRCDPISGHVSLYWYRQALGQGPEFLTYFNYEAQQDKSGLPNDRFSAERPEGSISTLTIQRTEQRDSAMYRCASSHSGSYEQFFGPGTRLTVL.

The V call is TRBV19, the J call TRBJ1-4; TRBD1 agrees at 9 bases. This CDR3 spans 15 amino acids. Germline V gene lookup returns CDR1 LNHDA and CDR2 SQIVND (reference sequence). With V trimmed by 3 bases and J by 7 bases, 6 bases remained unmatched. The CDR3 DNA sequence: TGTGCCAGTAGTATTGGGGACAGGGTCGCTGAAAAACTGTTTTTT. Encoded protein: CASSIGDRVAEKLFF.

The rearrangement links TRBV28 to TRBJ1-5; 7 bases align to TRBD1. The CDR3 consists of 15 residues. V trimming: 5 bases; J trimming: 6 bases; junction bases outside the gene matches: 10. The germline gives CDR1 MDHEN, CDR2 SYDVKM. The CDR3 region is CASSPGGVAIQPQHF. The CDR3 DNA follows: TGTGCCAGCAGTCCAGGGGGGGTAGCGATTCAGCCCCAGCATTTT.

The V call is TRBV30, the J call TRBJ1-6; a weak D match, TRBD1 (6 bases). Trimming removed 5 bases at V and 0 bases at J, with 17 bases between. CDR3 length equals 17 residues. Germline CDR1 is GTSNPN and CDR2 is SVGIG (reference sequence). The CDR3 sequence is CAWAGAQTSSYNSPLHF. CDR3 sequence (DNA): TGTGCCTGGGCAGGGGCCCAGACAAGCTCCTATAATTCACCCCTCCACTTT.

This sequence joins TRBV6-6 and TRBJ1-5; 7 bases match TRBD1. The V segment lost 7 bases and the J segment 9 bases; nucleotides outside the gene matches: 12. From germline, CDR1 is MNHNY and CDR2 SVGAGI (reference sequence). The CDR3 extends over 14 amino acids. In DNA form, the CDR3 reads TGTGCCAGCACCCCGGGACAGCTAATTGGGCCCCAGCATTTT. This encodes CASTPGQLIGPQHF.

This chain links TRBV7-2 with TRBJ2-7; a weak D match, TRBD2 (5 bases). V dropped 2 bases and J dropped 0 bases, with 8 bases sitting between them. The length of the CDR3 is 14 residues. Germline V CDR1 and CDR2: SGHTA, FQGNSA. CDR3 protein: CASSLSGGSYEQYF. The CDR3 DNA sequence: TGTGCCAGCAGCTTAAGTGGAGGCTCCTACGAGCAGTACTTC. Supplemented by reference TRBV7-2 and TRBJ2-7, the full variable domain reads GAGVSQSPSNKVTEKGKDVELRCDPISGHTALYWYRQSLGQGLEFLIYFQGNSAPDKSGLPSDRFSAERTGGSVSTLTIQRTQQEDSAVYLCASSLSGGSYEQYFGPGTRLTVT.

This clone was detected only once. The rearrangement joins TRBV6-5 to TRBJ2-7, with a possible D match to TRBD2 (6 bases). This CDR3 contains 16 residues. Trimming removed 2 bases from V and 4 bases from J, with 18 bases in between. Looked up from germline, CDR1 is MNHEY and CDR2 is SVGAGI. The CDR3 sequence: CASSYGLAGTPYEQYF. In DNA form, the CDR3 reads TGTGCCAGCAGTTACGGTCTGGCGGGAACACCGTACGAGCAGTACTTC.

With regard to this clone: This sample includes further DNA sequences coding for the same CDR3. This chain links TRBV6-5 with TRBJ2-5, with a weak D call TRBD2 (7 bases). The germline V and J ends were trimmed by 1 base and 5 bases, with 11 bases remaining between them. Germline CDR1 is MNHEY and CDR2 is SVGAGI. The CDR3 totals 14 residues. The CDR3 DNA follows: TGTGCCAGCAGTTACTTGGGGGGGCGGGAGACCCAGTACTTC. The encoded protein is CASSYLGGRETQYF.